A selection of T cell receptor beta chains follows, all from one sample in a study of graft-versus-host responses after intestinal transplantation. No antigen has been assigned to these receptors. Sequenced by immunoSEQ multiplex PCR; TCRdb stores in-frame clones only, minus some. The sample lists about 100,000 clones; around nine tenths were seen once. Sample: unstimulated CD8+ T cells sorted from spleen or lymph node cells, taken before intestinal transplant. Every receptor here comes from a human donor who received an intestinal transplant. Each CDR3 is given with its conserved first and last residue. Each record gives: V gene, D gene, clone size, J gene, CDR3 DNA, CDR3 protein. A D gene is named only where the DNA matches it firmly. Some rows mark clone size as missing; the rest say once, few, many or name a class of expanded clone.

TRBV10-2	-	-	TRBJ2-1	TGCGCCAGCGCTACAGGGACCTACAATGAGCAGTTCTTC	CASATGTYNEQFF
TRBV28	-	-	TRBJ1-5	TGTGCCAGCAGTTTCGTGATGAAGGCGAATCAGCCCCAGCATTTT	CASSFVMKANQPQHF
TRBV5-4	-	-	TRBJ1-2	TGTGCCAGCAGCCCCGGGACACATACTAACTATGGCTACACCTTC	CASSPGTHTNYGYTF
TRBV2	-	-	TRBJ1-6	TGTGCCAGCAGCCCCGGGCCTACTAGTAATTCACCCCTCCACTTT	CASSPGPTSNSPLHF
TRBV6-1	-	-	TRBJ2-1	TGTGCCAGCTTCGGGAGCTCCTACAATGAGCAGTTCTTC	CASFGSSYNEQFF
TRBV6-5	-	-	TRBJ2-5	TGTGCCAGCAGTTACGACTTACAAGAGACCCAGTACTTC	CASSYDLQETQYF
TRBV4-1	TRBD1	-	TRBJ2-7	TGCGCCAGCAGCCAAGCCCTATTGTCTTACAGGGGTCCCGAGCAGTACTTC	CASSQALLSYRGPEQYF
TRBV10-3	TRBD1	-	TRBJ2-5	TGTGCCATCCGTCCTTTGACAGGGGGGTTTGGATTTATAACCTGGTTTGGGCAAGAGACCCAGTACTTC	CAIRPLTGGFGFITWFGQETQYF
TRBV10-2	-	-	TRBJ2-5	TGCGCCAGCATGAAGGGGCACCAAGAGACCCAGTACTTC	CASMKGHQETQYF
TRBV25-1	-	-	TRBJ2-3	TGTGCCAGCAGTGAGGAGTATACGCAGTATTTT	CASSEEYTQYF
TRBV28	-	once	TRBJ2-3	TGTGCCAGCAGTTCCCCTTGGGGCGGGATCACAGATACGCAGTATTTT	CASSSPWGGITDTQYF
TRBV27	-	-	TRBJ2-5	TGTGCCAGCAGTTCAGGAGAGACCCAGTACTTC	CASSSGETQYF
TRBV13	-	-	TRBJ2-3	TGTGCCAGCAGCTTAGGGTCCGGGCGATACACAGATACGCAGTATTTT	CASSLGSGRYTDTQYF
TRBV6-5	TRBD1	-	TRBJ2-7	TGTGCCAGCAGCACGGGGACAGGGAGCTCCTACGAGCAGTACTTC	CASSTGTGSSYEQYF
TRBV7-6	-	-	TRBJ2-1	TGTGCCAGCAGCTTGGCTTCCATCCCCTACAATGAGCAGTTCTTC	CASSLASIPYNEQFF
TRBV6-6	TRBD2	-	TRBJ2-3	TGTGCCAGCAGTTACGGGACTAGCTTCGATACGCAGTATTTT	CASSYGTSFDTQYF
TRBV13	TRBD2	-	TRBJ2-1	TGTGCCACCTACGGGACGGGACTAGCGGGACCCTACAATGAGCAGTTCTTC	CATYGTGLAGPYNEQFF
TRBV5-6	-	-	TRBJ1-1	TGTGCCAGCACCTTTGGCCTGGGAATGAACACTGAAGCTTTCTTT	CASTFGLGMNTEAFF
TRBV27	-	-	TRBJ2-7	TGTGCCAGCAGACCCCAACCTGGGCTCTACGAGCAGTACTTC	CASRPQPGLYEQYF
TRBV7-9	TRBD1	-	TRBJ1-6	TGTGCCAGCAGCTCCGGACAGGGGGATTCACCCCTCCACTTT	CASSSGQGDSPLHF
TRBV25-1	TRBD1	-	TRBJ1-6	TGTGCCAGCAGCTTACAGGGGGAAAATTCACCCCTCCACTTT	CASSLQGENSPLHF
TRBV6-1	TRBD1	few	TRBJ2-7	TGTGCCAGCAGTGAAGAGACAGGGGGCTCCTACGAGCAGTACTTC	CASSEETGGSYEQYF
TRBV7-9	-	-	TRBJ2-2	TGTGCCAGCAGCTCGCCGAGGTCCACCGGGGAGCTGTTTTTT	CASSSPRSTGELFF
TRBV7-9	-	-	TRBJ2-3	TGTGCCAGCAGCTTGGGGTCTAGCACAGATACGCAGTATTTT	CASSLGSSTDTQYF
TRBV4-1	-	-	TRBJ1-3	TGCGCCAGCAGCCTAGGGGGTTCCACTGGAAACACCATATATTTT	CASSLGGSTGNTIYF
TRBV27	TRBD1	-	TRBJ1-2	TGTGCCAGCAGTCCACAGGGGAACTATGGCTACACCTTC	CASSPQGNYGYTF
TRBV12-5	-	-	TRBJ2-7	TGTGCTAGTGGTTTGGGGCCGTCCTACGAGCAGTACTTC	CASGLGPSYEQYF
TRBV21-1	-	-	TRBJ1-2	TGTGCCAGCAGCGCCCAAAGGACAGGACCACTTGTGATATCCCGCCGCACCGACTATGGCTACACCTTC	CASSAQRTGPLVISRRTDYGYTF
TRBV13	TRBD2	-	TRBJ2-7	TGTGCCAGCAGCTTCTCGACTAGCGCCCACTACGAGCAGTACTTC	CASSFSTSAHYEQYF
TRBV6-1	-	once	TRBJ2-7	TGTGCCAGCAGTGAATGGTGGGACACTAACTCCTACGAGCAGTACTTC	CASSEWWDTNSYEQYF
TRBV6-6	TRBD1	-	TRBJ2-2	TGTGCCAGCAGTTACGGACAGGTGAACACCGGGGAGCTGTTTTTT	CASSYGQVNTGELFF
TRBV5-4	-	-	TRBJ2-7	TGTGCCAGCAGCTTGAAGGGGGACTTCTACGAGCAGTACTTC	CASSLKGDFYEQYF
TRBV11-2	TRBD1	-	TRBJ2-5	TGTGCCAGCAGGGAGACAGGGGGAGAGACCCAGTACTTC	CASRETGGETQYF
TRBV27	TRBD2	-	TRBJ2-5	TGTGCCAGCAGTTTATCCCTACTAGCGGGGGGCCAAGAGACCCAGTACTTC	CASSLSLLAGGQETQYF
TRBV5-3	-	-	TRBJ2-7	TGTGCCAGAGACACTAGAAAGTACTTC	CARDTRKYF
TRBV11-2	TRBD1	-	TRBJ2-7	TGTGCCAGCAGCTTAGGACAGGGTGGCTACGAGCAGTACTTC	CASSLGQGGYEQYF
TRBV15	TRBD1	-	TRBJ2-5	TGTGCCACCAGCAGGGGGGACAGGGGTTTCGAGACCCAGTACTTC	CATSRGDRGFETQYF
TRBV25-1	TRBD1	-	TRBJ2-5	TGTGCCACCGAGGATGGGACAGGGCTCACGGAGACCCAGTACTTC	CATEDGTGLTETQYF
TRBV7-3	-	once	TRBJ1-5	TGTGCCAGCAGCTTAACTGCGCGTCAGCCCCAGCATTTT	CASSLTARQPQHF
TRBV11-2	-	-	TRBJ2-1	TGTGCCAGCAGCTTAAGGTGTCAGTGGCGGTATAGTGAGCAGTTCTTC	CASSLRCQWRYSEQFF
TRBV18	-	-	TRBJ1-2	TGTGCCAGCTCCCTCCGGGACGAAGATGGCTACACCTTC	CASSLRDEDGYTF
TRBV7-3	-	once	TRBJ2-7	TGTGCCAGCAGCTTAAACGTGGGACAAGACTACGAGCAGTACTTC	CASSLNVGQDYEQYF
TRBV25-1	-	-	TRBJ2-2	TGTGCCAGCAGCGCTTACATAGGATCCACCGGGGAGCTGTTTTTT	CASSAYIGSTGELFF
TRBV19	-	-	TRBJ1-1	TGTGCCAGTAGCCCCATTCCCAGGGGAACTGAAGCTTTCTTT	CASSPIPRGTEAFF
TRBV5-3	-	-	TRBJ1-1	TGTGCCAGAAGCTTGTTTTGGGGAGCGAGAGCTTTCTTT	CARSLFWGARAFF
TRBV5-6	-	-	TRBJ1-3	TGTGCCAGCAGCTTAGGTGCACAAGGAAACACCATATATTTT	CASSLGAQGNTIYF
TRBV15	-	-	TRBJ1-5	TGTGCCACCAGCAGAGATCCGCAGGCAAATCAGCCCCAGCATTTT	CATSRDPQANQPQHF
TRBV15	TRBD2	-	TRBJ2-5	TGTGCCACCCAAGCGGGGGGCGGTGGAGAGACCCAGTACTTC	CATQAGGGGETQYF
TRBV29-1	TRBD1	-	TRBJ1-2	TGCAGCGTTGACAGGGGGCGCGTAGATGGCTACACCTTC	CSVDRGRVDGYTF
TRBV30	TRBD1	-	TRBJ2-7	TGTGCCTGGCCGGGACAGGGGGCCTACGAGCAGTACTTC	CAWPGQGAYEQYF
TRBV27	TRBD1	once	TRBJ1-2	TGTGCCAGCAGCCTATACGGACAGGCCTATGGCTACACCTTC	CASSLYGQAYGYTF
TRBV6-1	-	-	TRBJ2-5	TGTGCCAGCAGGAAAGGGGTATTACAAGAGACCCAGTACTTC	CASRKGVLQETQYF
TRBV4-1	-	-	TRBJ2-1	TGCGCCAGCAGCCAGGGACTGCGCAATGAGCAGTTCTTC	CASSQGLRNEQFF